The source of this TCR beta chain is a study of T cells in Graves' hyperthyroidism and ophthalmopathy. Study-wide results and caveats: Progression to ophthalmopathy was predicted a median of 6.5 months early. Among clonotypes expanded in thyroid above 0.001, most were also found in blood.

On this clonotype: Its antigen is undetermined.

Researchers amplified the TCR beta CDR3 regions from RNA transcripts. Researchers ran a first-round RT-PCR on the TCR CDR3 using the HTBI primer set. Each CDR3 protein gets one entry after TCRdb re-called the multiplex PCR reads with MiXCR. The sample comprises about 560,000 distinct CDR3 sequences, over 15% of which are singletons, and around 18% rests with the top ten. Reasons for excluding patients were uncontrolled infection, other autoimmune disease, pregnancy or lactation. About 10 ml fresh peripheral blood yielded the PBMCs. Trimming cost V 4 bases and J 4 bases; bases outside gene matches: 8. CDR1 is SGHNT and CDR2 is YENEEA in the germline V gene. This CDR3 is built from 17 residues.

The receptor comes from a woman aged 18-35 years with Graves' hyperthyroidism. The V call is TRBV11-3, the J call TRBJ2-1, with 12 positions matching TRBD2. The sample taken for sequencing was blood. The CDR3 sequence: CASSSATGTSGYNEQFF. CDR3 coding DNA: TGTGCCAGCAGCTCGGCTACCGGGACTAGCGGGTACAATGAGCAGTTCTTC. Combining the CDR3 with reference TRBV11-3 and TRBJ2-1 gives the whole variable domain EAGVVQSPRYKIIEKKQPVAFWCNPISGHNTLYWYLQNLGQGPELLIRYENEEAVDDSQLPKDRFSAERLKGVDSTLKIQPAELGDSAVYLCASSSATGTSGYNEQFFGPGTRLTVL.